Below are 20 T cell receptor beta chains sequenced from a single sample in a study of response to subunit inactivated influenza vaccine. TCRdb reprocessed the RT-PCR reads via MiXCR and lists one record per CDR3 protein. Counted here are a few hundred thousand distinct CDR3 sequences, 11% occurring once; the ten biggest clones make up more than 9.5%. Another study also made use of these data, one on T cells expressing NK-cell markers. That work adds: Scientists made TCR beta cDNA using 5'RACE template switching with UMIs.

This material consisted of PBMCs from blood, taken on the day of vaccination. These receptors came from a man aged 50 or older who received an inactivated influenza vaccine.

The rearrangement uses TRBV3-1 and TRBJ2-7; TRBD2 agrees at 9 bases. Trimming cost V 4 bases and J 3 bases; bases outside gene matches: 7. The CDR3 covers 15 residues. Germline loops: CDR1 LGHDT, CDR2 YNNKEL (reference sequence). Here the CDR3 reads CASSLETSGYYEQYF. The CDR3, as DNA: TGTGCCAGCAGCCTCGAGACTAGCGGTTACTACGAGCAGTACTTC.

The chain combines TRBV4-2 with TRBJ2-5; D gene unclear. The CDR3 consists of 15 residues. Germline assignment: CDR1 LGHNA and CDR2 YNFKEQ. V was clipped by 0 bases and J by 3 bases, with 11 bases between them. For the CDR3, the DNA is TGTGCCAGCAGCCAAGATTTCATCCTCGAAGAGACCCAGTACTTC. This codes for CASSQDFILEETQYF.

This clonotype was seen many times. V is TRBV7-2 and J is TRBJ2-7; D is possibly TRBD2 (7 bases). The CDR3 spans 15 residues. V was clipped by 4 bases and J by 1 base, with 14 bases between them. The V gene's germline CDR1 is SGHTA and CDR2 FQGNSA. The chain's CDR3 is CASSSRAGASYEQYF. The CDR3 nucleotides read TGTGCCAGCAGCTCGCGGGCGGGGGCTTCCTACGAGCAGTACTTC.

In its sample, this clonotype was seen many times. The chain has TRBV12-3 or TRBV12-4 and TRBJ1-5; no clear D gene. The V gene lost 2 bases and the J gene lost 0 bases, with 17 bases spanning the gap. CDR3 size: 18 residues. The CDR3 loop reads CASSLSPGILHSNQPQHF. CDR3 DNA sequence: TGTGCCAGCAGTTTATCACCCGGGATCCTTCATAGCAATCAGCCCCAGCATTTT.

This clonotype was picked up a small number of times. V and J are TRBV6-1 and TRBJ2-7, with 8 bases that match TRBD1. The V gene end was trimmed by 7 bases and the J gene end by 12 bases; junction bases not matched to a gene: 17. The CDR3 runs 14 residues. Germline V lookup: CDR1 MNHNS, CDR2 SASEGT. The CDR3 coding sequence is TGTGCCAGCACCCCCCAGACAGGGGCATGGGTTATGTACTTC. It translates to CASTPQTGAWVMYF.

This clonotype has ten or more counts. CDR3 sequence reads: CASSPGWGVANYGYTF. The CDR3 DNA is TGCGCCAGCAGCCCAGGATGGGGGGTAGCTAACTATGGCTACACCTTC. The rearrangement links TRBV5-1 to TRBJ1-2; a possible D gene is TRBD1 (5 bases). Germline V gene data show CDR1 as SGHRS and CDR2 as YFSETQ. CDR3 length equals 16 residues. With 4 bases removed from V and 0 bases from J, the gap between germline ends came to 16 bases.

The sample holds a few counts of this clonotype. CDR3 amino acids: CASTSHGGFTDTQYF. CDR3 in DNA: TGTGCCAGCACCTCCCACGGGGGGTTTACAGATACGCAGTATTTT. V and J are TRBV12-3 or TRBV12-4 and TRBJ2-3, with 7 bases matching TRBD2. The V gene end was trimmed by 7 bases and the J gene end by 3 bases; junction bases not matched to a gene: 10. The CDR3 spans 15 residues.

This clonotype was counted between two and nine times. The chain has TRBV4-1 and TRBJ2-1; D perhaps matches TRBD2 (6 bases). The CDR3 has 16 amino acids. Trimming cost V 3 bases and J 10 bases, with 22 bases left between them. From germline, CDR1 is MGHRA and CDR2 YSYEKL. The CDR3 DNA follows: TGCGCCAGCAGCCATATTCCCGGGACTCCAGGCGGGGAGCAGTTCTTC. Protein: CASSHIPGTPGGEQFF.

This clonotype was seen more than once but under ten times. The V call is TRBV4-2, the J call TRBJ1-2; D call uncertain. The V end was cut by 2 bases, the J end by 13 bases, with 17 bases between. This CDR3 is built from 13 residues. Germline CDR1 is LGHNA and CDR2 is YNFKEQ. This CDR3 reads CASSQTSDRPPTF. For the CDR3, the DNA is TGTGCCAGCAGCCAAACCTCGGATAGGCCTCCCACCTTC.

CDR3 nucleotides: TGTGCCAGTAGTATAGATCGGTTCGGCCCCGCTGTGTTCTTC. As protein: CASSIDRFGPAVFF. The chain joins TRBV19 to TRBJ2-1; D uncertain. CDR1 LNHDA and CDR2 SQIVND come from the germline V gene (reference sequence). The CDR3 is 14 residues long. Trimming shortened V by 0 bases and J by 15 bases, and 18 bases separated the two germline ends.

This clonotype was detected only a few times. The chain has TRBV29-1 and TRBJ2-2; TRBD1 agrees at 10 bases. V was pared by 7 bases and J by 6 bases, with 5 bases of the junction left unmatched. The germline V gene encodes CDR1 SQVTM and CDR2 ANQGSEA. CDR3 length equals 13 residues. The CDR3 DNA follows: TGCAGCGCCGTGACAGGGGGCCCCGGGGAGCTGTTTTTT. The encoded protein is CSAVTGGPGELFF.

The gene calls are TRBV28 and TRBJ1-5, with D unclear. The V gene lost 1 base and the J gene lost 0 bases, with 10 bases spanning the gap. The CDR3 is 16 residues long. Germline CDR1 is MDHEN and CDR2 is SYDVKM. The DNA for the CDR3 is TGTGCCAGCAGTTTATTAGGGCAAAATAGCAATCAGCCCCAGCATTTT. This encodes CASSLLGQNSNQPQHF.

This clonotype was counted many times. The chain combines TRBV12-5 with TRBJ2-3; D gene uncertain. The CDR3 length is 20 residues. CDR1 LGHNT and CDR2 FRNRAP come from the germline V gene. The V gene lost 0 bases and the J gene lost 0 bases, with 22 bases spanning the gap. The CDR3 sequence: CASGLVLPRVVQPSTDTQYF. For the CDR3, the DNA is TGTGCTAGTGGTTTGGTCCTCCCACGAGTCGTACAGCCTAGCACAGATACGCAGTATTTT.

This clonotype appeared a few times. The chain is built from TRBV9 and TRBJ2-1; TRBD1 aligns across 7 bases. The length of the CDR3 is 18 residues. Germline V gene sequence: CDR1 SGDLS, CDR2 YYNGEE. The trim removed 0 bases at V and 1 base at J, leaving 10 bases unmatched. The CDR3 loop is CASSVGGTGAISYNEQFF. The CDR3 DNA follows: TGTGCCAGCAGCGTAGGCGGAACAGGGGCGATATCCTACAATGAGCAGTTCTTC. Full variable domain (remainder filled in from reference TRBV9 and TRBJ2-1): DSGVTQTPKHLITATGQRVTLRCSPRSGDLSVYWYQQSLDQGLQFLIQYYNGEERAKGNILERFSAQQFPDLHSELNLSSLELGDSALYFCASSVGGTGAISYNEQFFGPGTRLTVL.

This clonotype was detected only a few times. The V call is TRBV24-1, the J call TRBJ2-5; 9 nucleotides align to TRBD2. The V and J ends lost 2 bases and 5 bases, in that order; junction bases with no gene match: 8. The CDR3 runs 16 residues. Germline values: CDR1 KGHDR, CDR2 SFDVKD. In nucleotides, the CDR3 is TGTGCCACCAGTGATTACCTTGGGACTAGCCAGGAGACCCAGTACTTC. Its protein is CATSDYLGTSQETQYF.

This chain links TRBV5-6 with TRBJ2-3; D may be TRBD1 or TRBD2 (5 bases each). The V end lost 2 bases, the J end lost 13 bases, and 11 bases lay between the germline ends. Per germline, CDR1 SGHDT and CDR2 YYEEEE. There are 11 residues in the CDR3. CDR3 sequence (DNA): TGTGCCAGCAGCTTTGGGACCGCCGAGTATTTT. Protein sequence: CASSFGTAEYF. The full variable domain, its missing parts supplied by reference TRBV5-6 and TRBJ2-3, is DAGVTQSPTHLIKTRGQQVTLRCSPKSGHDTVSWYQQALGQGPQFIFQYYEEEERQRGNFPDRFSGHQFPNYSSELNVNALLLGDSALYLCASSFGTAEYFGPGTRLTVL.

This chain connects TRBV12-3 or TRBV12-4 to TRBJ1-2, with 7 bases fitting TRBD1. This CDR3 has 15 amino acids. J gave up 4 bases and V 5 bases, and 10 bases lay outside the gene matches. The CDR3 DNA reads TGTGCCAGCAGTCGTGATGGACAGGCCTCCTATGGCTACACCTTC. Translation gives CASSRDGQASYGYTF.

The CDR3 loop reads CASRPPGRTGNEQFF. The CDR3 DNA sequence: TGTGCCAGCAGACCCCCGGGCCGTACAGGCAATGAGCAGTTCTTC. This chain links TRBV11-1 with TRBJ2-1, with a possible D match to TRBD1 (5 bases). Germline CDR1 SGHAT, CDR2 FQDESV (reference sequence). The V and J ends lost 6 bases and 6 bases respectively, with 18 bases between them. This CDR3 comprises 15 residues.

The V and J genes are TRBV20-1 and TRBJ2-5, with TRBD2 matching over 7 bases. V lost 5 bases and J lost 2; bases outside the gene matches: 2. The CDR3 contains 12 residues. Germline values: CDR1 DFQATT, CDR2 SNEGSKA (reference sequence). CDR3 bases: TGCAGTGCTCTAGCGGCACAAGAGACCCAGTACTTC. This translates into CSALAAQETQYF.

The chain has TRBV11-2 and TRBJ1-2; 7 positions agree with TRBD1. The CDR3 length is 16 residues. Germline V gene sequence: CDR1 SGHAT, CDR2 FQNNGV. The junction had 8 bases not matched to a gene; V was cut back by 4 bases and J by 0 bases. The CDR3 coding sequence is TGTGCCAGCAGCTCCCTCCGGGACAGACCTAACTATGGCTACACCTTC. Protein sequence: CASSSLRDRPNYGYTF. Drawing the rest from reference TRBV11-2 and TRBJ1-2, the complete variable domain is EAGVAQSPRYKIIEKRQSVAFWCNPISGHATLYWYQQILGQGPKLLIQFQNNGVVDDSQLPKDRFSAERLKGVDSTLKIQPAKLEDSAVYLCASSSLRDRPNYGYTFGSGTRLTVV.